Following are 13 T cell receptor beta chains from one sample sequenced in a study of cytomegalovirus exposure and HLA in healthy donors (dated by TCRdb to 2017 to 2019). Library construction relied on the immunoSEQ multiplex PCR assay. For the multiplex PCR, a mixture combining 60 forward primers for TCR Vbeta segments and 13 reverse primers for TCR Jbeta segments was used. TCRdb stores this immuneACCESS table with in-frame sequences only. Part of the clones is absent; in the studies checked, under half of the shortfall reflects unresolved V genes, and no reason is known for the rest. The sample records about 98,000 clones, approximately 82% of which are singletons. The ten largest clones take up under 4.5% of the sample. The source material was PBMCs. The receptors come from a female donor in good health and CMV-seropositive.

This clone was counted only a few times. The junction does not match germline at one end; this may be a read error. This chain joins TRBV7-9 and TRBJ2-7, with D possibly matching TRBD1 (6 bases). This CDR3 is built from 15 residues. Looked up from germline, CDR1 is SEHNR and CDR2 is FQNEAQ (reference sequence). The CDR3 DNA sequence: TGTTCCAGCAGCCCATTAGGGGGTGACACCTACGAGCAGTACTTC. Protein: CSSSPLGGDTYEQYF.

The chain uses TRBV9 and TRBJ1-2, with D possibly TRBD1 on 5 matching bases. The CDR3 loop spans 15 amino acids. Germline V CDR1 and CDR2: SGDLS, YYNGEE. Trimming left V 0 bases short and J 1 base short, with 10 bases between. The CDR3 region is CASSVDPQGNYGYTF. DNA of the CDR3: TGTGCCAGCAGCGTAGATCCGCAGGGTAACTATGGCTACACCTTC. Full variable domain (remainder filled in from reference TRBV9 and TRBJ1-2): DSGVTQTPKHLITATGQRVTLRCSPRSGDLSVYWYQQSLDQGLQFLIQYYNGEERAKGNILERFSAQQFPDLHSELNLSSLELGDSALYFCASSVDPQGNYGYTFGSGTRLTVV.

CDR3 nucleotides: TGCGCCAGCAGTCCCCTAGGATCGACGGATACGCAGTATTTT. It specifies CASSPLGSTDTQYF. V usage is TRBV10-1 and J usage is TRBJ2-3; D gene ambiguous. The V end was cut by 5 bases, the J end by 6 bases, with 15 bases between. In germline, CDR1 is WNHNN, CDR2 SYGVQD (reference sequence). This CDR3 is built from 14 residues.

The genes are TRBV4-1 and TRBJ1-2; no clear D gene. This CDR3 is built from 16 residues. CDR1 and CDR2 (germline): MGHRA, YSYEKL. Trimming left V 0 bases short and J 4 bases short, with 15 bases between. DNA for the CDR3: TGCGCCAGCAGCCAAGATCGTCCAGGTGCCTCCTATGGCTACACCTTC. Its translation is CASSQDRPGASYGYTF.

The gene calls are TRBV9 and TRBJ2-1; possible D gene TRBD2, 6 bases. CDR1 and CDR2 from the germline V gene are SGDLS and YYNGEE. The germline V and J ends were trimmed by 4 bases and 10 bases, with 21 bases remaining between them. The CDR3 is 15 amino acids. The CDR3 is CASSSGDPGSGEQFF. CDR3 in DNA: TGTGCCAGCAGCTCGGGGGACCCCGGGTCGGGGGAGCAGTTCTTC.

In its sample, this clone was seen a few times. J is TRBJ1-4 and V is TRBV2; 7 bases are shared with TRBD1. Looked up from germline, CDR1 is SNHLY and CDR2 is FYNNEI. This CDR3 region has 13 residues. V was clipped by 8 bases and J by 6 bases; unmatched bases: 6. CDR3 sequence: CASHDRVDEKLFF. CDR3 bases: TGTGCCAGCCATGACAGGGTAGATGAAAAACTGTTTTTT.

The chain is built from TRBV6-1 and TRBJ1-5, with 7 bases matching TRBD1. The V segment lost 1 base and the J segment 9 bases; nucleotides outside the gene matches: 3. The CDR3 totals 13 residues. Germline loops: CDR1 MNHNS, CDR2 SASEGT. The CDR3 spells CASSEGTGGPQHF. CDR3 DNA sequence: TGTGCCAGCAGTGAAGGGACAGGCGGGCCCCAGCATTTT.

The genes are TRBV4-1 and TRBJ2-3; unclear D gene. The V and J ends lost 4 bases and 6 bases respectively, with 14 bases between them. The V gene's germline CDR1 is MGHRA and CDR2 YSYEKL. The CDR3 has 14 residues. This CDR3 is CASSLSRLIDTQYF. The CDR3 region has the DNA TGCGCCAGCAGCCTGTCGCGACTTATCGATACGCAGTATTTT.

The chain employs TRBV19 and TRBJ1-5; weak D call: TRBD1 (5 bases). Trimming took 7 bases from V and 6 from J, leaving 13 bases between them. Per the germline V gene, CDR1 is LNHDA and CDR2 is SQIVND (reference sequence). The CDR3 has 13 residues. CDR3 protein: CASKAGSGQPQHF. The CDR3 DNA is TGTGCCAGTAAGGCAGGGTCTGGTCAGCCCCAGCATTTT. The variable domain in full, with the rest retrieved from reference TRBV19 and TRBJ1-5, is DGGITQSPKYLFRKEGQNVTLSCEQNLNHDAMYWYRQDPGQGLRLIYYSQIVNDFQKGDIAEGYSVSREKKESFPLTVTSAQKNPTAFYLCASKAGSGQPQHFGDGTRLSIL.

V gene TRBV29-1 combines with J gene TRBJ2-7, with TRBD2 matching over 7 bases. Germline V lookup: CDR1 SQVTM, CDR2 ANQGSEA. V shed 2 bases, J shed 0 bases, and the junction held 16 bases outside the gene matches. The CDR3 is made up of 18 amino acids. The CDR3 DNA is TGCAGCGTTGAATTGACCATGCTCGATGGGAGGGTCTCCTACGAGCAGTACTTC. Translation: CSVELTMLDGRVSYEQYF.

The rearrangement joins TRBV19 to TRBJ2-7; 9 nucleotides match TRBD2. The CDR3 length is 15 residues. Germline CDR1 reads LNHDA; CDR2 reads SQIVND (reference sequence). V gave up 5 bases and J gave up 4 bases; unmatched junction bases: 9. The CDR3, as DNA: TGTGCCAGTAGTGCGGCTAGCGGGGTACGATACGAGCAGTACTTC. This gives the protein CASSAASGVRYEQYF.

The chain combines TRBV19 with TRBJ2-1; 14 positions match TRBD2. The CDR3 runs to 16 residues. V was clipped by 6 bases and J by 8 bases; unmatched bases: 9. The germline V gene has CDR1 LNHDA and CDR2 SQIVND (reference sequence). The CDR3 DNA follows: TGTGCCAGTAGCACGGGGACTAGCGGGAGTTTCCATGAGCAGTTCTTC. Its protein product is CASSTGTSGSFHEQFF.

The rearrangement links TRBV4-2 to TRBJ1-1, with D possibly being TRBD1 (6 bases). This CDR3 region has 13 residues. Trimming cost V 1 base and J 10 bases, with 13 bases left between them. Germline-derived CDR1 and CDR2 are LGHNA and YNFKEQ. The CDR3 DNA is TGTGCCAGCAGCCAAGTAACAGGGAGTAGAGCTTTCTTT. This sequence encodes CASSQVTGSRAFF.